The present TCR beta chain was sequenced within a study of beta chain features in type 1 diabetes. Study findings and constraints: The influence of HLA type on TCRB rearrangement stayed undetermined.

Germline V gene lookup returns CDR1 SQVTM and CDR2 ANQGSEA. The junction had 13 bases not matched to a gene; V was cut back by 4 bases and J by 7 bases. CDR3 length equals 14 residues. By way of CD45RO/CCR7/CD25/CD127/CD95/CD27, the CD4+ regulatory, stem cell-like memory, central memory and naive cells were sorted. Purity exceeded 98% in all sorted populations. The investigators reverse transcribed all of the isolated RNA, so they sequenced expressed TCRB transcripts. TCRdb keeps only in-frame clones here, not all; method: immunoSEQ multiplex PCR. This table has about 470,000 clones, approximately 28% appearing once. A few counts support this clone. The target antigen is unknown.

The sequence derives from a young man in good health. Sequences were obtained from naive CD4+ T cells from blood. This sequence joins TRBV29-1 and TRBJ2-7, with 7 bases aligning to TRBD2. This CDR3 is CSVGNNGRPSEQYF. The CDR3, as DNA: TGCAGCGTTGGGAATAACGGGAGGCCGTCTGAGCAGTACTTC.